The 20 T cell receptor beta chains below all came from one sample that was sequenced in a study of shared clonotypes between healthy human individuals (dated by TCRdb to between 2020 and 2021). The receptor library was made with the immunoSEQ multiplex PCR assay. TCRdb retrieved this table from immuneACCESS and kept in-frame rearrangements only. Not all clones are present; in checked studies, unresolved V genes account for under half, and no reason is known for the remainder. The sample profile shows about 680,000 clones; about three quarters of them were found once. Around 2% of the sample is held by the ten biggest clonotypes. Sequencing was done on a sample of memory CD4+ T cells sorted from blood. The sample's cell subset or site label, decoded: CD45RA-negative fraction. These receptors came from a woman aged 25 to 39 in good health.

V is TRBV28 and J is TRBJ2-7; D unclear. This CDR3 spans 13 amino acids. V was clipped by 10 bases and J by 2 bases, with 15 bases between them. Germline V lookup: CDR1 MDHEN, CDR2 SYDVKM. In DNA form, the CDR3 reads TGTGCCACGACATATCTCAATACCTACGAGCAGTACTTC. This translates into CATTYLNTYEQYF.

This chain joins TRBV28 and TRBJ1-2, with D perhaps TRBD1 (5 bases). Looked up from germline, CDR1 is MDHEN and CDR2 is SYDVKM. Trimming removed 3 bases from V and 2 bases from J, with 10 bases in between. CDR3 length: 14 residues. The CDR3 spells CASSLGEINYGYTF. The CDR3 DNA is TGTGCCAGCAGTTTGGGGGAAATAAACTATGGCTACACCTTC.

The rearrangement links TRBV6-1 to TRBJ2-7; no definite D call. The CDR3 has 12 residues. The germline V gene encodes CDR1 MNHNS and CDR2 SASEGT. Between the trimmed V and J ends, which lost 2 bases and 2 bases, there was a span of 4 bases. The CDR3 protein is CASSELTYEQYF. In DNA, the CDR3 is TGTGCCAGCAGTGAATTAACCTACGAGCAGTACTTC.

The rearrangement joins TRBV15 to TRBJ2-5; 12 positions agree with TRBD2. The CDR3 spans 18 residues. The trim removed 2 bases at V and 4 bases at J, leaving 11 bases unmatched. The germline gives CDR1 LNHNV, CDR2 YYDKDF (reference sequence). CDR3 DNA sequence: TGTGCCACCAGCAGATCGAGACTAGCGGGAGCCGATAGAGAGACCCAGTACTTC. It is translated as CATSRSRLAGADRETQYF.

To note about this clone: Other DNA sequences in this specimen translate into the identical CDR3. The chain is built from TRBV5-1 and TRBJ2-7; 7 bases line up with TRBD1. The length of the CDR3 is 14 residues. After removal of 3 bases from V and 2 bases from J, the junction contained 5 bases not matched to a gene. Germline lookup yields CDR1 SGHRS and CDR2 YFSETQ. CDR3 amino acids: CASSSRGQAYEQYF. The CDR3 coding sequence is TGCGCCAGCAGCTCGAGGGGGCAAGCCTACGAGCAGTACTTC.

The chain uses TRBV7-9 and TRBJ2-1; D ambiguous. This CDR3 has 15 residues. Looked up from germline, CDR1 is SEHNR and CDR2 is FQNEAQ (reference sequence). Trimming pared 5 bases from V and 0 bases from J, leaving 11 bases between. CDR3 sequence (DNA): TGTGCCAGCAGCCAGTCTTCCACCTCCTACAATGAGCAGTTCTTC. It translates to CASSQSSTSYNEQFF.

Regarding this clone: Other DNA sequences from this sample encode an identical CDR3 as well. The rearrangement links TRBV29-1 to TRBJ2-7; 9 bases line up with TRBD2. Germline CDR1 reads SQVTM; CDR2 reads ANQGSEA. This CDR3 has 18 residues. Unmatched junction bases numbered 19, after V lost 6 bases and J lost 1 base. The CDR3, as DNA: TGCAGCGTACGGAGGGGGCGGGGGCTAGCGGGGCAGTCCTACGAGCAGTACTTC. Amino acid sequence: CSVRRGRGLAGQSYEQYF.

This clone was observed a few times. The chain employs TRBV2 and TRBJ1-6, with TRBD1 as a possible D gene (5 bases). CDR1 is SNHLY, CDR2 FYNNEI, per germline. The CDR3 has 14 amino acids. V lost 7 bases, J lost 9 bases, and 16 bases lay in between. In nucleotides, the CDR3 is TGTGCCAGCAACTGGGGGTTTTCGGGTTCACCCCTCCACTTT. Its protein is CASNWGFSGSPLHF.

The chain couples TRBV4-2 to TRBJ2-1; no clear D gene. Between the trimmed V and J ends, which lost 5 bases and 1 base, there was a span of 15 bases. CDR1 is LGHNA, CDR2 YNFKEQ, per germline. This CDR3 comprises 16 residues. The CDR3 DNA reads TGTGCCAGCAGCTTGGTGTCTTTGGGGTCCTACAATGAGCAGTTCTTC. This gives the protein CASSLVSLGSYNEQFF.

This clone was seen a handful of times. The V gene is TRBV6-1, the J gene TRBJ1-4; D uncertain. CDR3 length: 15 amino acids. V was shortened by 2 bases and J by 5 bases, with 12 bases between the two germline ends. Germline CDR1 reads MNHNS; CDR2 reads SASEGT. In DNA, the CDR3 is TGTGCCAGCAGTGAAAGTTTACTTTTGAATGAAAAACTGTTTTTT. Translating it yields CASSESLLLNEKLFF.

The CDR3 DNA follows: TGTGCCAGCAGTTTATCGAGGACTAGCGGGAGTGAGACCCAGTACTTC. Protein sequence: CASSLSRTSGSETQYF. The chain links TRBV27 to TRBJ2-5, with 13 bases matching TRBD2. After removal of 0 bases from V and 5 bases from J, the junction contained 3 bases not matched to a gene. The CDR3 is 16 amino acids. Per germline, CDR1 MNHEY and CDR2 SMNVEV (reference sequence).

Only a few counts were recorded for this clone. The DNA for the CDR3 is TGTGCCAGCAGCAAAGACCCTAGGCTAGCGGGAGTGGTGACCCAGTACTTC. It yields the protein CASSKDPRLAGVVTQYF. The chain employs TRBV21-1 and TRBJ2-5; TRBD2 was called by the table and not checked on the DNA. TRBV21-1 is a pseudogene. The CDR3 is 17 amino acids.

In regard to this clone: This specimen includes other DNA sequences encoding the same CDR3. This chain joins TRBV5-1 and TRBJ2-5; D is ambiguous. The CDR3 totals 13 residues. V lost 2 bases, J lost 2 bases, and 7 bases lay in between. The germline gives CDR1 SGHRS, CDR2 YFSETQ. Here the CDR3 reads CASSFSQQETQYF. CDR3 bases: TGCGCCAGCAGCTTCAGTCAGCAAGAGACCCAGTACTTC.

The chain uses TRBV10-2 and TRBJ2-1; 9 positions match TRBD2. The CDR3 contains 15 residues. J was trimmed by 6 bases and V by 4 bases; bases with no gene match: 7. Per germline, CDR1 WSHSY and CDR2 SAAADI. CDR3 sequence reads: CASSGRREGPNEQFF. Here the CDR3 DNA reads TGCGCCAGCAGTGGCAGGCGGGAGGGCCCCAATGAGCAGTTCTTC.

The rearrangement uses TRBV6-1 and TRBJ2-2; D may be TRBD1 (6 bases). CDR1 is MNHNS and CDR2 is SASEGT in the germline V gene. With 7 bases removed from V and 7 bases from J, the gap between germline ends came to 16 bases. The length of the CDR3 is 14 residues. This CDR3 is CASKAQGLIGELFF. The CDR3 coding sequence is TGTGCCAGCAAAGCCCAGGGGTTGATCGGGGAGCTGTTTTTT.

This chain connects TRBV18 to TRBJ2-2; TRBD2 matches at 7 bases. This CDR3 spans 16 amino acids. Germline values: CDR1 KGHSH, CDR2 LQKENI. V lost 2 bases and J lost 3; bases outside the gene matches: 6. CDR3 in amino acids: CASSPWASGDTGELFF. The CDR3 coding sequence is TGTGCCAGCTCACCATGGGCTAGCGGAGACACCGGGGAGCTGTTTTTT.

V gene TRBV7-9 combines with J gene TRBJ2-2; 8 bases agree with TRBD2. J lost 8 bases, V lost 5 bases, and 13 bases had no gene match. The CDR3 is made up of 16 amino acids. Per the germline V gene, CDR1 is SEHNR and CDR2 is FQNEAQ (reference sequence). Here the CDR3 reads CASSLVAGGWTGELFF. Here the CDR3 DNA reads TGTGCCAGCAGCCTGGTGGCGGGAGGATGGACTGGGGAGCTGTTTTTT.

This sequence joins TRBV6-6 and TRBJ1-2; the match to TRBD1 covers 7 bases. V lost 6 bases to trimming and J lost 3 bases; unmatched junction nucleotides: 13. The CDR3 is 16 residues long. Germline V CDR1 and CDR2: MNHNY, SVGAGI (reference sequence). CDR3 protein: CASRLNRDSSDYGYTF. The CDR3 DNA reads TGTGCCAGCAGACTGAACCGGGACAGCTCTGACTATGGCTACACCTTC.

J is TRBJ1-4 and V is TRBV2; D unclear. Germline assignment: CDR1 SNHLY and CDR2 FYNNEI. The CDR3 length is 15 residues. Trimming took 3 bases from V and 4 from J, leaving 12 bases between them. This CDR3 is CASSDYRTRNEKLFF. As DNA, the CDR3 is TGTGCCAGCAGTGATTATAGAACTCGTAATGAAAAACTGTTTTTT.

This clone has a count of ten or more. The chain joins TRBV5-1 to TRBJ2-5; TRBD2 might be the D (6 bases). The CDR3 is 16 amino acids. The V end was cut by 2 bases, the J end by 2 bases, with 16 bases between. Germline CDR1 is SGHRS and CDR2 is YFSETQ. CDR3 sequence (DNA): TGCGCCAGCAGCTTAACGACTAGTCGGACACAAGAGACCCAGTACTTC. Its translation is CASSLTTSRTQETQYF.